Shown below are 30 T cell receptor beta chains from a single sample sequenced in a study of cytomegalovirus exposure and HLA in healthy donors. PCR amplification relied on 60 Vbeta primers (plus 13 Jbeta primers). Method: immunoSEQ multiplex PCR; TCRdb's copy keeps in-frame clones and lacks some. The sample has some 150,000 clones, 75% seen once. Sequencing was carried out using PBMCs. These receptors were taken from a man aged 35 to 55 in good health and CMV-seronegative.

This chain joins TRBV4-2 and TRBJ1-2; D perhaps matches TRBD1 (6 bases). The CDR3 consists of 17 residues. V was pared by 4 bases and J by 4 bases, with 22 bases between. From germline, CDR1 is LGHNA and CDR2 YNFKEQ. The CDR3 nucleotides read TGTGCCAGCAGCCCACAGGGTTCCGGGACGGTGGCCTATGGCTACACCTTC. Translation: CASSPQGSGTVAYGYTF.

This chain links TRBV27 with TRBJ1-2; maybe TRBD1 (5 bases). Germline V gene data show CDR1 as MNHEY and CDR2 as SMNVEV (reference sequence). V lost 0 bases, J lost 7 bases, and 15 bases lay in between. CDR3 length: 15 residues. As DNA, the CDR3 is TGTGCCAGCAGTTTATCGGTCGGCAGGGCGTCTGGCTACACCTTC. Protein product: CASSLSVGRASGYTF.

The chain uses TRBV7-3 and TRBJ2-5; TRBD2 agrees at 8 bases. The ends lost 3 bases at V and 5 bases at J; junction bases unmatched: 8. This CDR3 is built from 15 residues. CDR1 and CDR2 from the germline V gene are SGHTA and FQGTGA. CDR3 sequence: CASSFNSGEGETQYF. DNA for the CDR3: TGTGCCAGCAGCTTTAATAGCGGGGAGGGCGAGACCCAGTACTTC.

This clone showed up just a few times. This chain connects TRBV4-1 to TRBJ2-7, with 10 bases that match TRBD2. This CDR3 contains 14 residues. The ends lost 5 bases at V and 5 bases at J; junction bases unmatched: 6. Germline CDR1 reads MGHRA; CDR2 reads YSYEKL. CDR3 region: CASSVLAGLDEQYF. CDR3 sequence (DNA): TGCGCCAGCAGCGTACTAGCGGGGCTGGACGAGCAGTACTTC.

CDR3 loop: CASSSTERGSYGYTF. The CDR3 DNA is TGTGCCAGCAGCTCCACAGAGAGGGGGAGCTATGGCTACACCTTC. This chain connects TRBV7-3 to TRBJ1-2; TRBD1 is a possible D gene (6 bases). The ends were cut back, 4 bases at V and 4 bases at J, with 16 bases in the middle. The CDR3 extends over 15 amino acids. Germline-derived CDR1 and CDR2 are SGHTA and FQGTGA.

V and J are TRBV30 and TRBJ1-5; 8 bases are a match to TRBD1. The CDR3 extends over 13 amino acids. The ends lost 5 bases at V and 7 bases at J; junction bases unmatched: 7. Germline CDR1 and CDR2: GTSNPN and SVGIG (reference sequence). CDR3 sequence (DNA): TGTGCCTGGGAACAGGGGGGTCGACAGCCCCAGCATTTT. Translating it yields CAWEQGGRQPQHF.

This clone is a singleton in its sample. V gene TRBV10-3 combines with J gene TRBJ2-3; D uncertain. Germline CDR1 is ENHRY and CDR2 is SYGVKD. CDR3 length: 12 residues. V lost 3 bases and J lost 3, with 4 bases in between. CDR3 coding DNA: TGTGCCATCAGTGAATTAACAGATACGCAGTATTTT. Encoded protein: CAISELTDTQYF.

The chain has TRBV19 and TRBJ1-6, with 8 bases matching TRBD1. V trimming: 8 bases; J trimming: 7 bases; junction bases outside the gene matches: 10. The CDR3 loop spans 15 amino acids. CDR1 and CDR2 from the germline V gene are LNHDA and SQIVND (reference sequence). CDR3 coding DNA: TGTGCCAGTCGTAACCTGGCAGGGGGCAATTCACCCCTCCACTTT. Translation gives CASRNLAGGNSPLHF. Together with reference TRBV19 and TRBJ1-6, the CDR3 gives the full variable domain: DGGITQSPKYLFRKEGQNVTLSCEQNLNHDAMYWYRQDPGQGLRLIYYSQIVNDFQKGDIAEGYSVSREKKESFPLTVTSAQKNPTAFYLCASRNLAGGNSPLHFGNGTRLTVT.

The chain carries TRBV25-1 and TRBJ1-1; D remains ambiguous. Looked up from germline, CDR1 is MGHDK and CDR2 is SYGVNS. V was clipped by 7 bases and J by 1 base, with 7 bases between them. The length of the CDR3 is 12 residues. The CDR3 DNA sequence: TGTGCCAGCAATACAGCGAACACTGAAGCTTTCTTT. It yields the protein CASNTANTEAFF. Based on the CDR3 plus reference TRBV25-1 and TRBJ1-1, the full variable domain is EADIYQTPRYLVIGTGKKITLECSQTMGHDKMYWYQQDPGMELHLIHYSYGVNSTEKGDLSSESTVSRIRTEHFPLTLESARPSHTSQYLCASNTANTEAFFGQGTRLTVV.

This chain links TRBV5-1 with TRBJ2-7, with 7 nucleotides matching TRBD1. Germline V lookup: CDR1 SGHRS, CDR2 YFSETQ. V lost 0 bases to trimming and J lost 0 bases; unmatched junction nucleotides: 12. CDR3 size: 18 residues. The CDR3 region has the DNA TGCGCCAGCAGCTTGGGCCGGGACAGCGCCTGGAGCTCCTACGAGCAGTACTTC. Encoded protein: CASSLGRDSAWSSYEQYF.

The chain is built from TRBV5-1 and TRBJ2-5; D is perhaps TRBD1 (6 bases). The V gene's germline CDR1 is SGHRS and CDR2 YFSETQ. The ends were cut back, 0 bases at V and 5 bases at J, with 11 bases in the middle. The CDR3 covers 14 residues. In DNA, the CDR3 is TGCGCCAGCAGCTTGGGACTGGGGGCCGAGACCCAGTACTTC. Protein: CASSLGLGAETQYF.

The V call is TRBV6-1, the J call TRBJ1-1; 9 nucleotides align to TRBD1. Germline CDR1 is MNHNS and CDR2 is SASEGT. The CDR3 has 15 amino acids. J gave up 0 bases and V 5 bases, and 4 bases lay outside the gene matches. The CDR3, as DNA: TGTGCCAGCAGTCGACAGGGGGGCATGAACACTGAAGCTTTCTTT. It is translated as CASSRQGGMNTEAFF.

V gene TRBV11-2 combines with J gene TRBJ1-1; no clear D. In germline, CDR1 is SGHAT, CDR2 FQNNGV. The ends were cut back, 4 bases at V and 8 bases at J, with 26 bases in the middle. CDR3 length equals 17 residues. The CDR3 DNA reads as TGTGCCAGCAGCTCTAGGATCGTCGTTGTGGTCCCCGGCGAAGCTTTCTTT. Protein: CASSSRIVVVVPGEAFF.

CDR3 in amino acids: CASSVAGPNYGYTF. In DNA, the CDR3 is TGTGCCAGCAGTGTTGCAGGTCCTAACTATGGCTACACCTTC. This chain connects TRBV25-1 to TRBJ1-2; D gene ambiguous. Germline CDR1 MGHDK, CDR2 SYGVNS. The V gene lost 4 bases and the J gene lost 0 bases, with 9 bases spanning the gap. The CDR3 length is 14 residues.

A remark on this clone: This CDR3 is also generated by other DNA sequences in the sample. DNA of the CDR3: TGTGCCAGCAGCCTGACCGGAGGTAGCAATCAGCCCCAGCATTTT. Translating gives CASSLTGGSNQPQHF. V is TRBV7-2 and J is TRBJ1-5; D not resolved. This CDR3 is built from 15 residues. The germline V and J ends were trimmed by 5 bases and 0 bases, with 11 bases remaining between them. From germline, CDR1 is SGHTA and CDR2 FQGNSA.

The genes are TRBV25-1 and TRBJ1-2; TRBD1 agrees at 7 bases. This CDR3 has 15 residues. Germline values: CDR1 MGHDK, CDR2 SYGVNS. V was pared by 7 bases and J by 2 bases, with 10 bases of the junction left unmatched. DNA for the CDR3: TGTGCCAGCAACGGCTATTACAGGGGAAACTATGGCTACACCTTC. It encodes CASNGYYRGNYGYTF.

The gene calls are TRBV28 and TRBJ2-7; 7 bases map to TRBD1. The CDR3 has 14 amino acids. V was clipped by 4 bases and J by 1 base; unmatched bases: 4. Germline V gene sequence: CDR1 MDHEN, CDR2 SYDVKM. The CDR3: CASSSPGQSYEQYF. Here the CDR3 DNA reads TGTGCCAGCAGTTCCCCGGGACAGTCCTACGAGCAGTACTTC. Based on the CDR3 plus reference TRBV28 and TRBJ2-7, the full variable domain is DVKVTQSSRYLVKRTGEKVFLECVQDMDHENMFWYRQDPGLGLRLIYFSYDVKMKEKGDIPEGYSVSREKKERFSLILESASTNQTSMYLCASSSPGQSYEQYFGPGTRLTVT.

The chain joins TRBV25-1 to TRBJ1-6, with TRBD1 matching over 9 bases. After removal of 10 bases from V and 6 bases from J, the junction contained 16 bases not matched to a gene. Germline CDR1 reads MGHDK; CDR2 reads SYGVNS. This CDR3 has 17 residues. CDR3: CATSGQGTKTLNSPLHF. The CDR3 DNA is TGTGCCACCTCGGGACAGGGAACCAAAACCCTTAATTCACCCCTCCACTTT.

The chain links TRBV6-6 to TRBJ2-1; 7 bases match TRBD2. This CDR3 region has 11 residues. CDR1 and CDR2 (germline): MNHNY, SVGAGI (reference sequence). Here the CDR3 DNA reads TGTGCGGGAGGGTGGAACAATGAGCAGTTCTTC. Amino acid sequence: CAGGWNNEQFF.

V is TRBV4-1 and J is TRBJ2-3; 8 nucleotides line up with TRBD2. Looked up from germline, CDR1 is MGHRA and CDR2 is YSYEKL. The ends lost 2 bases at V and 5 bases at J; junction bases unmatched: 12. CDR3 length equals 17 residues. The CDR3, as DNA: TGCGCCAGCAGCCAAAGTCCCCAGGCGGGGGGTGAAGATACGCAGTATTTT. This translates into CASSQSPQAGGEDTQYF.

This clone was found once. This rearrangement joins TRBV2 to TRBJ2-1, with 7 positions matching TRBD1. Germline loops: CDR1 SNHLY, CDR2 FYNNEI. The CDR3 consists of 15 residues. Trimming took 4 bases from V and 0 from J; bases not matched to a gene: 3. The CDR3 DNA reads TGTGCCAGCAGTGCCGACAGGGCCTCCTACAATGAGCAGTTCTTC. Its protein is CASSADRASYNEQFF.

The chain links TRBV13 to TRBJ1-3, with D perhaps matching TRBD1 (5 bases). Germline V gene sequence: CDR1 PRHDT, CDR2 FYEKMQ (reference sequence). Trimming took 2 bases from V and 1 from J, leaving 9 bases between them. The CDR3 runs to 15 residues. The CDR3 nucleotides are TGTGCCAGCAGCTTACGCGGGGCGTCTGGAAACACCATATATTTT. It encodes CASSLRGASGNTIYF.

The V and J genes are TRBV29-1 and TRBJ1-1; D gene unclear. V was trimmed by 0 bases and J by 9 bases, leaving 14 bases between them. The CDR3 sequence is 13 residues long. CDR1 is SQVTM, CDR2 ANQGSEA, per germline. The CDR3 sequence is CSVEDHAGEKAFF. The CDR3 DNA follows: TGCAGCGTTGAAGATCACGCCGGGGAGAAAGCTTTCTTT.

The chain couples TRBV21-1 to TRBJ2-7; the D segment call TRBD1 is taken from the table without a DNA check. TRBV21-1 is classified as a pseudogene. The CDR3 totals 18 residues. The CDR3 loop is CASSSKGATGEEVYEQYF. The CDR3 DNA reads TGTGCCAGCAGCTCCAAAGGCGCGACAGGGGAGGAGGTCTACGAGCAGTACTTC.

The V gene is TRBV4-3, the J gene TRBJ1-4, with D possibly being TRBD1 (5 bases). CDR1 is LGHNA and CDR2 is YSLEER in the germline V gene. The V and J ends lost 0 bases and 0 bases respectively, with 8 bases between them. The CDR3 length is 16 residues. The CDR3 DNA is TGCGCCAGCAGCCAAGAAGCCAGGGCAACTAATGAAAAACTGTTTTTT. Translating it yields CASSQEARATNEKLFF.

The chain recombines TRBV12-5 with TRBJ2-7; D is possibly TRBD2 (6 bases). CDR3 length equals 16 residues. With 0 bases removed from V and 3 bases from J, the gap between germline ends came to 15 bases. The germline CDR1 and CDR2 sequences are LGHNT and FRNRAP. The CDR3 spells CASGLVFGTSHYEQYF. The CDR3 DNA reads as TGTGCTAGTGGTTTGGTTTTCGGGACTTCTCACTACGAGCAGTACTTC.

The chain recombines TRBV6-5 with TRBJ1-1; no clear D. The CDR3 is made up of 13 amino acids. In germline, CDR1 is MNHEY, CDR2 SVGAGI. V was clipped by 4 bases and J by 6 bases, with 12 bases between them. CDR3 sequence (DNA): TGTGCCAGCAGTTTCCTGGGAGGAGCTGAAGCTTTCTTT. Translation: CASSFLGGAEAFF.

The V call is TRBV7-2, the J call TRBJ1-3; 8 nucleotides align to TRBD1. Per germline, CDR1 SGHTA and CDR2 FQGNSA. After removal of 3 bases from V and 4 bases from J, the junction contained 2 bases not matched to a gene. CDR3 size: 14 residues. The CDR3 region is CASSFRTGGNTIYF. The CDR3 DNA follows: TGTGCCAGCAGCTTCCGGACAGGGGGAAACACCATATATTTT.

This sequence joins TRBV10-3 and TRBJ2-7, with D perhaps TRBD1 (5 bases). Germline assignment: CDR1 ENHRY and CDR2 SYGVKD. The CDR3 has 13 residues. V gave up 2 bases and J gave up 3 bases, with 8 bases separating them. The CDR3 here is CAISEGAVYEQYF. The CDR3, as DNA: TGTGCCATCAGTGAGGGGGCGGTCTACGAGCAGTACTTC.

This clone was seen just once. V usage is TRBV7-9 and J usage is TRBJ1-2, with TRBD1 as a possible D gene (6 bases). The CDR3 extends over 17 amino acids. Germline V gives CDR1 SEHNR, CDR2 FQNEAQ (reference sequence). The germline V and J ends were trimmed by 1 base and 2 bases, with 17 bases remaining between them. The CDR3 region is CASSLGGRGSANYGYTF. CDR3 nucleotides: TGTGCCAGCAGCTTAGGGGGCAGGGGATCGGCGAACTATGGCTACACCTTC.